A selection of T cell receptor beta chains follows, all from one sample in a study of OX40 agonist ivuxolimab in advanced cancers. Sequencing was performed with immunoSEQ multiplex PCR; in TCRdb, only in-frame clones are kept and a portion is missing. The sample consists of about 82,000 clones, roughly 90% of them appearing once. Specimen: CD4+ or CD8+ T cells sorted from blood, collected in a trial of the OX40 agonist ivuxolimab. The source is an adult with an advanced solid tumor such as melanoma, head and neck, liver or kidney cancer. CDR3s leave out the opening cysteine and the closing phenylalanine or tryptophan. Each record gives: V gene, J gene, CDR3 protein.

v_call: TRBV5-1; j_call: TRBJ2-7; cdr3_aa: ASSLGLAGSSYEQY
v_call: TRBV5-1; j_call: TRBJ2-7; cdr3_aa: ASSLAQGEYEQY
v_call: TRBV5-4; j_call: TRBJ1-2; cdr3_aa: ASSPGQELYGYT
v_call: TRBV6-1; j_call: TRBJ1-3; cdr3_aa: ASSEAGSGNTIY
v_call: TRBV6-7; j_call: TRBJ1-5; cdr3_aa: ASIRQNQPQH
v_call: TRBV7-6; j_call: TRBJ1-5; cdr3_aa: ASSTGGRGNQPQH
v_call: TRBV30; j_call: TRBJ2-3; cdr3_aa: AWKSSGKTDTQY
v_call: TRBV5-1; j_call: TRBJ2-7; cdr3_aa: ASSSPGPYEQY
v_call: TRBV30; j_call: TRBJ1-1; cdr3_aa: AWRKRPNTEAF
v_call: TRBV28; j_call: TRBJ1-1; cdr3_aa: ASSLFGGPQNTEAF